These 8 T cell receptor beta chains originate from one sample sequenced in a study of regulatory T cells in long-lasting Graves disease. Arm-PCR of CDR3 regions and iRepertoire HTBI primers were used to build TCR beta libraries. TCRdb processed the multiplex PCR reads anew with MiXCR; each CDR3 protein has one entry. The sample comprises approximately 230,000 distinct CDR3 sequences, roughly 18% of which are singletons, and 22% rests with the top ten. Time point noted: newly diagnosed GD, antithyroid drugs for less than 3 months. From PBMCs, RNA was extracted and then used to make the TCR library. The specimen was peripheral blood mononuclear cells (PBMCs), collected at new diagnosis, from a patient treated with antithyroid drugs. These receptors were obtained from a female donor with Graves disease.

V is TRBV25-1 and J is TRBJ2-1; D is undetermined. Trimming pared 11 bases from V and 7 bases from J, leaving 18 bases between. The germline CDR1 and CDR2 sequences are MGHDK and SYGVNS. The CDR3 has 13 amino acids. CDR3 DNA: TGTGCCTCGCGCCTCGGTAACTTGAATGAGCAGTTCTTC. It is translated as CASRLGNLNEQFF.

This clonotype has a count of ten or more. This chain joins TRBV7-9 and TRBJ2-5; possibly TRBD1 for D (6 bases). CDR1 is SEHNR and CDR2 is FQNEAQ in the germline V gene (reference sequence). This CDR3 comprises 15 residues. V lost 1 base and J lost 2, with 11 bases in between. CDR3 sequence reads: CASSLVRDTQETQYF. As DNA, the CDR3 is TGTGCCAGCAGCTTAGTCCGGGACACTCAAGAGACCCAGTACTTC.

This clonotype was detected many times. CDR3 region: CASSSATGYEQYF. The CDR3 coding sequence is TGTGCCAGCAGCTCAGCGACAGGGTACGAGCAGTACTTC. The gene calls are TRBV11-2 and TRBJ2-7, with 7 bases that match TRBD1. V was clipped by 4 bases and J by 4 bases; unmatched bases: 4. Per germline, CDR1 SGHAT and CDR2 FQNNGV. The CDR3 runs 13 residues. Combining the CDR3 with reference TRBV11-2 and TRBJ2-7 gives the whole variable domain EAGVAQSPRYKIIEKRQSVAFWCNPISGHATLYWYQQILGQGPKLLIQFQNNGVVDDSQLPKDRFSAERLKGVDSTLKIQPAKLEDSAVYLCASSSATGYEQYFGPGTRLTVT.

Ten or more counts support this clonotype. The genes are TRBV15 and TRBJ2-1, with 8 bases matching TRBD1. The J segment lost 2 bases and the V segment lost 2 bases, leaving 2 bases of the junction unmatched. From germline, CDR1 is LNHNV and CDR2 YYDKDF (reference sequence). The CDR3 runs to 15 residues. The CDR3: CATSRSGQAYNEQFF. The CDR3 DNA sequence: TGTGCCACCAGCAGATCGGGACAGGCCTACAATGAGCAGTTCTTC. The full variable domain, completed using reference TRBV15 and TRBJ2-1, is DAMVIQNPRYQVTQFGKPVTLSCSQTLNHNVMYWYQQKSSQAPKLLFHYYDKDFNNEADTPDNFQSRRPNTSFCFLDIRSPGLGDTAMYLCATSRSGQAYNEQFFGPGTRLTVL.

A remark on this clonotype: A much larger clone lies one base from this, so it may be a read error. The chain employs TRBV7-6 and TRBJ1-4; 8 bases fit TRBD1. V was clipped by 1 base and J by 6 bases; unmatched bases: 4. The CDR3 runs to 15 residues. The V gene's germline CDR1 is SGHVS and CDR2 FNYEAQ. The CDR3 DNA reads TGTGCCAGCAGCTTAGGAACAGGGGGGGATGAAAAACTGTTTTTT. Its protein is CASSLGTGGDEKLFF. The entire variable domain, with the rest obtained from reference TRBV7-6 and TRBJ1-4, is as follows: GAGVSQSPRYKVTKRGQDVALRCDPISGHVSLYWYRQALGQGPEFLTYFNYEAQQDKSGLPNDRFSAERPEGSISTLTIQRTEQRDSAMYRCASSLGTGGDEKLFFGSGTQLSVL.

V gene TRBV5-4 combines with J gene TRBJ2-7, with TRBD2 matching over 8 bases. V was clipped by 0 bases and J by 4 bases; unmatched bases: 3. The CDR3 spans 14 residues. Per germline, CDR1 SGHNT and CDR2 YYREEE (reference sequence). The CDR3 DNA follows: TGTGCCAGCAGCTTGGGCCAGCGGGAGTACGAGCAGTACTTC. This sequence encodes CASSLGQREYEQYF.

The chain combines TRBV2 with TRBJ2-7; the match to TRBD2 covers 11 bases. Germline V CDR1 and CDR2: SNHLY, FYNNEI. V shed 8 bases, J shed 3 bases, and the junction held 6 bases outside the gene matches. There are 14 residues in the CDR3. CDR3 region: CASLTSGSYYEQYF. CDR3 sequence (DNA): TGTGCCAGCCTAACTAGCGGGAGTTACTACGAGCAGTACTTC.

This clonotype was observed at least ten times. This rearrangement joins TRBV24-1 to TRBJ2-1; perhaps TRBD2 as D (6 bases). The ends were cut back, 5 bases at V and 3 bases at J, with 13 bases in the middle. The CDR3 is made up of 15 amino acids. CDR1 is KGHDR and CDR2 is SFDVKD in the germline V gene. CDR3 DNA sequence: TGTGCCACCAGTGCAGTTAGCGGTCTCTACAATGAGCAGTTCTTC. It yields the protein CATSAVSGLYNEQFF.